The rows below give T cell receptor beta chains drawn from one sample of a study of T cells in Graves' hyperthyroidism and ophthalmopathy. MiXCR was run by TCRdb on the multiplex PCR reads, yielding one entry per CDR3 protein. The sample holds some 600,000 distinct CDR3 sequences, roughly 14% seen once. The sequencing input was blood. These receptors all stem from a woman aged 25 to 39 with Graves' hyperthyroidism that later progressed to Graves' ophthalmopathy. The CDR3 runs from the conserved cysteine through the conserved F or W. The size entry is marked missing in some rows and otherwise reads once, few, many or a size class.

CDR3aa	abundance	v_gene
CASSVAQKNIQYF	-	TRBV9
CASSIPMARQPQHF	-	TRBV19
CASSLDSTSSYEQYF	-	TRBV7-2
CASSPGGSYNEQSF	few	TRBV9
CARLRGPNYGYTF	many	TRBV2
CASSEGLGYNEQFF	-	TRBV9
CASSIIGGYEQYF	many	TRBV6-1
CASRTSGTTDTQYF	few	TRBV28
CATIQPGQGLSGYF	many	TRBV6-1
CASSAGTSGRYEQYF	-	TRBV5-1
CASSSQTGNLADTQYF	many	TRBV7-9
CASRWTVNQPQHF	many	TRBV28
CASRGDVGGHIQYF	-	TRBV3-1
CASSRGQNTDTQYF	-	TRBV4-3
CASSVRGIGRNEQFF	-	TRBV12-3/TRBV12-4
CSVGSGGVDGYTF	-	TRBV29-1
CASSPQDFYEQYF	-	TRBV4-2
CASSPGAVFSGANVLTF	many	TRBV11-2
CASSLVGLADYNEQFF	many	TRBV5-1
CASSLASSNQPQHF	few	TRBV5-6
CASSEDSRVHNEQFF	many	TRBV25-1
CASSIPGQGTYSNQPQHF	-	TRBV6-2/TRBV6-3
CASSLDAASFEQYF	-	TRBV11-2
CASSWPQGPRSGANVLTF	few	TRBV5-5
CASARDRAGDTQYF	many	TRBV19
CASSLSSGRSYETQYF	-	TRBV7-2
CAIIKPGQGRADTQYF	few	TRBV10-3
CASRLDSGKYGYTF	-	TRBV6-1
CASSKRATEKLFF	-	TRBV6-1
CASSLTQDYEQYF	many	TRBV28
CASSLGPLKEPQHF	many	TRBV12-3/TRBV12-4
CASRNGELFF	-	TRBV6-5
CASVGTRWGAYTF	many	TRBV28
CASTRDRGSNSPLHF	many	TRBV28
CASSLAASRGYYEQYF	many	TRBV11-2
CASSLASFQETQYF	-	TRBV7-9
CAISANREREEETQYF	many	TRBV10-3
CASSGNRDRAGANVLTF	few	TRBV9
CASSLLTRRNTGELFF	many	TRBV7-8
CASSLRYGRRGGTEAFF	many	TRBV12-3/TRBV12-4
CASSLVPSGGSLYEQYF	-	TRBV7-8
CASSPPVRGSPYNEQFF	many	TRBV18